This TCR beta chain is from a study of blood T cell repertoires in COVID-19. Germline V gives CDR1 SGHAT, CDR2 FQNNGV. V lost 0 bases, J lost 6 bases, and 4 bases stayed unmatched. The CDR3 runs to 14 residues. The data were produced by immunoSEQ multiplex PCR, yet TCRdb's version contains in-frame clones alone and is incomplete. The data show approximately 94,000 clones, about 88% seen once. The V call is TRBV11-2, the J call TRBJ1-1, with 7 bases lining up with TRBD1. The receptor's source is a young man in a cohort sampled during active COVID-19. Sequenced: peripheral blood. DNA for the CDR3: TGTGCCAGCAGCTTAGAACAGGGGCATGCTGAAGCTTTCTTT. The encoded protein is CASSLEQGHAEAFF.